The 25 T cell receptor beta chains given below trace back to one sample, sequenced in a study of T cell responses to AZD1222 COVID-19 vaccine. Clones were read by immunoSEQ multiplex PCR, and TCRdb kept only the in-frame ones, dropping some. The sample contains approximately 73,000 clones, about 84% of which appear only once. Sample: peripheral blood, taken on day 0 of AZD1222 vaccination. The source of these receptors is an adult in good health.

The rearrangement links TRBV9 to TRBJ1-1; 7 bases map to TRBD1. The CDR3 length is 15 residues. V trimming: 2 bases; J trimming: 1 base; junction bases outside the gene matches: 5. Germline-derived CDR1 and CDR2 are SGDLS and YYNGEE. The DNA for the CDR3 is TGTGCCAGCAGCGTTGAGGGGGCCCGGAACACTGAAGCTTTCTTT. Encoded protein: CASSVEGARNTEAFF.

The chain joins TRBV27 to TRBJ1-1; 7 bases fit TRBD1. There are 15 residues in the CDR3. Germline values: CDR1 MNHEY, CDR2 SMNVEV (reference sequence). Trimming at V came to 5 bases and at J to 1 base, leaving 7 bases not matched to a gene. Written as DNA, the CDR3 is TGTGCCAGCAGTATAACAGGGGAACGGAACACTGAAGCTTTCTTT. Amino acid sequence: CASSITGERNTEAFF.

The chain combines TRBV21-1 with TRBJ1-2. TRBV21-1 represents a pseudogene. CDR3 length: 8 residues. The CDR3 nucleotides read TGTGCCAGCAGGGGCTACACCTTC. Its translation: CASRGYTF.

The chain links TRBV9 to TRBJ1-3, with D hard to call. CDR1 is SGDLS and CDR2 is YYNGEE in the germline V gene. The CDR3 length is 12 residues. V was cut by 4 bases and J by 8 bases, with 10 bases left in between. CDR3 nucleotides: TGTGCCAGCAGCAGCGTCGGGGACACCATATATTTT. Translated, it gives CASSSVGDTIYF.

This clone occurred once. DNA for the CDR3: TGTGCCAGCAGCCACTCCTTAGGAGTCGCCTACAATGAGCAGTTCTTC. It is translated as CASSHSLGVAYNEQFF. V gene TRBV7-2 combines with J gene TRBJ2-1, with D hard to call. V shed 5 bases and J shed 2 bases, with 16 bases lying between them. Germline lookup yields CDR1 SGHTA and CDR2 FQGNSA. The CDR3 covers 16 residues.

The J gene is TRBJ2-3, the V gene TRBV11-2; 9 nucleotides align to TRBD2. The CDR3 consists of 13 residues. Germline values: CDR1 SGHAT, CDR2 FQNNGV. Unmatched junction bases numbered 0, after V lost 5 bases and J lost 3 bases. The CDR3 nucleotides read TGTGCCAGCAGCGCGGGGGGGACAGATACGCAGTATTTT. It codes for CASSAGGTDTQYF.

The chain has TRBV21-1 and TRBJ2-2; TRBD1, the table's D call, was not compared with the DNA. TRBV21-1 is termed a pseudogene. The CDR3 runs 20 residues. The CDR3 reads CASSKFPGVGYSMGTGELFF. CDR3 in DNA: TGTGCCAGCAGCAAATTCCCAGGGGTAGGGTACTCAATGGGCACCGGGGAGCTGTTTTTT.

V usage is TRBV6-1 and J usage is TRBJ2-7, with TRBD1 matching 10 bases. Trimming at V came to 3 bases and at J to 2 bases, leaving 4 bases not matched to a gene. Germline-derived CDR1 and CDR2 are MNHNS and SASEGT. This CDR3 is 15 amino acids long. The chain's CDR3 is CASSEGTGATYEQYF. The CDR3 DNA reads TGTGCCAGCAGTGAGGGGACAGGGGCCACCTACGAGCAGTACTTC.

The J gene is TRBJ1-2, the V gene TRBV18; weak D call: TRBD1 (6 bases). This CDR3 has 16 amino acids. Germline-derived CDR1 and CDR2 are KGHSH and LQKENI. Between the trimmed V and J ends, which lost 6 bases and 2 bases, there was a span of 19 bases. CDR3 protein: CASSAAHAQGNYGYTF. CDR3 DNA sequence: TGTGCCAGCTCGGCCGCCCATGCGCAGGGGAACTATGGCTACACCTTC. Full variable domain (missing parts from reference TRBV18 and TRBJ1-2): NAGVMQNPRHLVRRRGQEARLRCSPMKGHSHVYWYRQLPEEGLKFMVYLQKENIIDESGMPKERFSAEFPKEGPSILRIQQVVRGDSAAYFCASSAAHAQGNYGYTFGSGTRLTVV.

This clone was seen once. This chain connects TRBV6-1 to TRBJ2-5; TRBD1 might be the D (5 bases). Trimming took 5 bases from V and 2 from J, leaving 12 bases between them. CDR1 is MNHNS and CDR2 is SASEGT in the germline V gene. The CDR3 runs 14 residues. CDR3 loop: CASSTGGAQETQYF. CDR3 DNA: TGTGCCAGCAGTACCGGTGGGGCGCAAGAGACCCAGTACTTC.

V usage is TRBV2 and J usage is TRBJ2-7, with D maybe TRBD2 (5 bases). The germline gives CDR1 SNHLY, CDR2 FYNNEI. The CDR3 is 11 residues long. Trimming left V 3 bases short and J 7 bases short, with 7 bases between. The CDR3 DNA sequence: TGTGCCAGCAGTGATCGGGGAGAGCAGTACTTC. It codes for CASSDRGEQYF.

The chain uses TRBV18 and TRBJ2-1; perhaps D is TRBD1 or TRBD2 (5 bases each). The CDR3 spans 15 residues. Germline lookup yields CDR1 KGHSH and CDR2 LQKENI. V lost 5 bases and J lost 0, with 11 bases in between. The CDR3: CASSYRDGSYNEQFF. DNA of the CDR3: TGTGCCAGCTCATACCGGGACGGCTCCTACAATGAGCAGTTCTTC.

The chain joins TRBV19 to TRBJ1-2; the match to TRBD1 covers 11 bases. The CDR3 runs 15 residues. Germline CDR1 LNHDA, CDR2 SQIVND (reference sequence). J lost 5 bases, V lost 5 bases, and 7 bases had no gene match. The CDR3 loop is CASSPRTGGAYGYTF. The CDR3 coding sequence is TGTGCCAGTAGTCCCCGGACAGGGGGCGCATATGGCTACACCTTC.

The chain links TRBV6-5 to TRBJ1-2, with D possibly TRBD1 on 6 matching bases. Germline V gene lookup returns CDR1 MNHEY and CDR2 SVGAGI. V was pared by 4 bases and J by 2 bases, with 14 bases between. The CDR3 sequence is 15 residues long. The CDR3 DNA reads as TGTGCCAGCAGTTCGTCCGGGACACGAAACTATGGCTACACCTTC. Its translation is CASSSSGTRNYGYTF.

The chain employs TRBV15 and TRBJ1-2; no clear D. The length of the CDR3 is 14 residues. Germline CDR1 reads LNHNV; CDR2 reads YYDKDF (reference sequence). The V end was cut by 0 bases, the J end by 8 bases, with 13 bases between. The chain's CDR3 is CATSRDVAEEGYTF. CDR3 bases: TGTGCCACCAGCAGAGACGTGGCGGAGGAGGGCTACACCTTC.

The chain uses TRBV19 and TRBJ2-3; D ambiguous. CDR3 length: 18 amino acids. V was trimmed by 3 bases and J by 0 bases, leaving 19 bases between them. Germline loops: CDR1 LNHDA, CDR2 SQIVND (reference sequence). CDR3 coding DNA: TGTGCCAGTAGTATGATAACCCGGGCAGACGCCAGCACAGATACGCAGTATTTT. Protein: CASSMITRADASTDTQYF.

This clone came up a few times. The V gene is TRBV6-5, the J gene TRBJ1-1; D possibly corresponds to TRBD1 (6 bases). V shed 0 bases and J shed 3 bases, with 11 bases lying between them. Germline CDR1 and CDR2: MNHEY and SVGAGI. This CDR3 region has 15 residues. The CDR3 DNA reads as TGTGCCAGCAGTTACTCGGGGGGCGGAGACACTGAAGCTTTCTTT. This encodes CASSYSGGGDTEAFF.

This rearrangement joins TRBV7-2 to TRBJ2-7; either TRBD1 or TRBD2 may fit D (7 bases each). The germline V gene has CDR1 SGHTA and CDR2 FQGNSA. The CDR3 length is 14 residues. V shed 5 bases and J shed 5 bases, with 16 bases lying between them. The CDR3 coding sequence is TGTGCCAGCAGCCCCAGACAGGGAGGGAACGAGCAGTACTTC. This sequence encodes CASSPRQGGNEQYF.

The gene calls are TRBV9 and TRBJ2-7, with 7 bases aligning to TRBD1. CDR1 SGDLS and CDR2 YYNGEE come from the germline V gene. The CDR3 totals 12 residues. V lost 3 bases and J lost 4; bases outside the gene matches: 1. The CDR3 DNA is TGTGCCAGCAGCGGGGACAGTTACGAGCAGTACTTC. It codes for CASSGDSYEQYF.

V usage is TRBV19 and J usage is TRBJ1-5; 7 bases match TRBD1. CDR1 LNHDA and CDR2 SQIVND come from the germline V gene (reference sequence). Trimming removed 5 bases from V and 6 bases from J; junction bases left unmatched: 13. The CDR3 sequence is 16 residues long. CDR3: CASSGQGGWRSQPQHF. CDR3 sequence (DNA): TGTGCCAGTAGTGGCCAGGGGGGATGGAGGAGTCAGCCCCAGCATTTT.

The V and J genes are TRBV3-1 (or the pseudogene TRBV3-2) and TRBJ1-3; 12 bases are a match to TRBD1. CDR1 is LGHDT and CDR2 is YNNKEL in the germline V gene (reference sequence). V was pared by 4 bases and J by 4 bases, with 11 bases of the junction left unmatched. The CDR3 has 18 residues. This CDR3 is CASSLVPGQGAQGNTIYF. The CDR3 coding sequence is TGTGCCAGCAGCCTCGTCCCGGGACAGGGGGCGCAGGGAAACACCATATATTTT.

The rearrangement links TRBV5-1 to TRBJ2-5; D is uncertain. Germline V gene lookup returns CDR1 SGHRS and CDR2 YFSETQ. V was clipped by 5 bases and J by 3 bases, with 8 bases between them. The CDR3 totals 12 residues. The CDR3 nucleotides read TGCGCCAGCAGTTCCAACAAAGAGACCCAGTACTTC. As protein: CASSSNKETQYF. The full variable domain, in which reference TRBV5-1 and TRBJ2-5 provide the parts outside the CDR3, is KAGVTQTPRYLIKTRGQQVTLSCSPISGHRSVSWYQQTPGQGLQFLFEYFSETQRNKGNFPGRFSGRQFSNSRSEMNVSTLELGDSALYLCASSSNKETQYFGPGTRLLVL.

The chain couples TRBV5-6 to TRBJ2-7; no definite D call. This CDR3 contains 16 residues. The germline CDR1 and CDR2 sequences are SGHDT and YYEEEE. V lost 0 bases and J 1 base, leaving 14 bases between the germline ends. The CDR3 protein is CASSLGGSWLSYEQYF. CDR3 coding DNA: TGTGCCAGCAGCTTGGGGGGTAGTTGGCTATCCTACGAGCAGTACTTC.

This clone was seen only once. The genes are TRBV4-3 and TRBJ2-3; D gene ambiguous. This CDR3 comprises 13 residues. Germline loops: CDR1 LGHNA, CDR2 YSLEER. Trimming left V 1 base short and J 5 bases short, with 7 bases between. CDR3 amino acids: CASSQVGKDTQYF. For the CDR3, the DNA is TGCGCCAGCAGCCAAGTAGGCAAAGATACGCAGTATTTT.

The chain combines TRBV11-1 with TRBJ2-1; D may match TRBD1 or TRBD2 (6 bases each). The length of the CDR3 is 15 residues. With 1 base removed from V and 6 bases from J, the gap between germline ends came to 13 bases. Germline V lookup: CDR1 SGHAT, CDR2 FQDESV (reference sequence). CDR3 sequence reads: CASSLVGGPSNEQFF. Here the CDR3 DNA reads TGTGCCAGCAGCTTAGTTGGGGGGCCATCCAATGAGCAGTTCTTC.